Following are 9 T cell receptor beta chains from one sample sequenced in a study of T cells in Graves' hyperthyroidism and ophthalmopathy. TCR beta CDR3 region amplification was performed from RNA transcripts. When the TCR CDR3 underwent first-round RT-PCR, the HTBI primer set was used. TCRdb fed the multiplex PCR reads into MiXCR, producing one record per CDR3 protein. There are almost 350,000 distinct CDR3 sequences in the sample; 15% to 20% occur only once, and around 16% lies in the top ten. Material for sequencing was blood. These receptors were collected from a woman aged 40 to 50 with Graves' ophthalmopathy.

This clonotype was seen many times. V usage is TRBV6-2 or TRBV6-3 and J usage is TRBJ2-7; 10 bases line up with TRBD1. This CDR3 spans 13 amino acids. Germline lookup yields CDR1 MNHEY and CDR2 SVGEGT. V shed 5 bases, J shed 5 bases, and the junction held 3 bases outside the gene matches. The DNA for the CDR3 is TGTGCCAGCAGTGACAGGGGGCGAGACGAGCAGTACTTC. This codes for CASSDRGRDEQYF.

In its sample, this clonotype was seen many times. This chain links TRBV6-5 with TRBJ2-5; 7 bases agree with TRBD2. CDR3 length equals 14 residues. The germline CDR1 and CDR2 sequences are MNHEY and SVGAGI. Unmatched junction bases numbered 8, after V lost 7 bases and J lost 3 bases. CDR3 coding DNA: TGTGCCAGCAAGAGGGCGGGAGTTGAAGAGACCCAGTACTTC. It specifies CASKRAGVEETQYF.

The gene calls are TRBV6-1 and TRBJ1-1, with D possibly being TRBD1 (6 bases). Trimming took off 3 bases at V and 7 bases at J, with 18 bases between the two ends. The CDR3 loop spans 15 amino acids. Germline values: CDR1 MNHNS, CDR2 SASEGT. The CDR3 loop reads CASSDRTDLSYEAFF. Written as DNA, the CDR3 is TGTGCCAGCAGTGACCGGACAGACCTTTCCTATGAAGCTTTCTTT.

This chain connects TRBV19 to TRBJ2-3; the D is unclear. In germline, CDR1 is LNHDA, CDR2 SQIVND (reference sequence). The CDR3 is made up of 12 amino acids. With 0 bases removed from V and 8 bases from J, the gap between germline ends came to 6 bases. The CDR3 here is CASSIDLGTQYF. The CDR3 DNA is TGTGCCAGTAGTATAGATCTTGGTACGCAGTATTTT.

In this sample, this clonotype turned up many times. The V call is TRBV20-1, the J call TRBJ1-2; D is uncertain. There are 12 residues in the CDR3. Germline CDR1 and CDR2: DFQATT and SNEGSKA (reference sequence). With 5 bases removed from V and 2 bases from J, the gap between germline ends came to 9 bases. CDR3 loop: CSAPDGNYGYTF. DNA for the CDR3: TGCAGTGCTCCCGACGGCAACTATGGCTACACCTTC.

This clonotype has ten or more counts. The chain carries TRBV12-3 or TRBV12-4 and TRBJ1-2, with D maybe TRBD1 (6 bases). Trimming took off 6 bases at V and 7 bases at J, with 18 bases between the two ends. This CDR3 region has 14 residues. The CDR3 nucleotides are TGTGCCAGCAGCCCTTCTTCGGACAGTCGTGGCTACACCTTC. Translation gives CASSPSSDSRGYTF.

The V gene is TRBV28, the J gene TRBJ2-5; no definite D call. This CDR3 comprises 14 residues. Trimming stripped 6 bases from V and 5 bases from J, with 16 bases between. CDR1 MDHEN and CDR2 SYDVKM come from the germline V gene. CDR3 DNA: TGTGCCAGCAGCCAAGTGCTTGGGTTGGAGACCCAGTACTTC. It encodes CASSQVLGLETQYF.

The sample holds many counts of this clonotype. The CDR3 nucleotides are TGTGCCAGCCTGGGGGGGCCTGCCCACGAGCAGTACTTC. Translated, it gives CASLGGPAHEQYF. This rearrangement joins TRBV28 to TRBJ2-7, with D perhaps matching TRBD2 (7 bases). The V gene's germline CDR1 is MDHEN and CDR2 SYDVKM. V dropped 8 bases and J dropped 5 bases, with 16 bases sitting between them. CDR3 size: 13 residues.

A remark on this clonotype: It may be a read error: a sequence one base away is much more abundant. This chain links TRBV30 with TRBJ2-7; D is possibly TRBD1 or TRBD2 (5 bases each). The CDR3 extends over 14 amino acids. CDR1 and CDR2 (germline): GTSNPN, SVGIG (reference sequence). CDR3 region: CAWYDGTKSYGQYF. In DNA, the CDR3 is TGTGCCTGGTATGACGGGACCAAATCATACGGGCAGTACTTC.